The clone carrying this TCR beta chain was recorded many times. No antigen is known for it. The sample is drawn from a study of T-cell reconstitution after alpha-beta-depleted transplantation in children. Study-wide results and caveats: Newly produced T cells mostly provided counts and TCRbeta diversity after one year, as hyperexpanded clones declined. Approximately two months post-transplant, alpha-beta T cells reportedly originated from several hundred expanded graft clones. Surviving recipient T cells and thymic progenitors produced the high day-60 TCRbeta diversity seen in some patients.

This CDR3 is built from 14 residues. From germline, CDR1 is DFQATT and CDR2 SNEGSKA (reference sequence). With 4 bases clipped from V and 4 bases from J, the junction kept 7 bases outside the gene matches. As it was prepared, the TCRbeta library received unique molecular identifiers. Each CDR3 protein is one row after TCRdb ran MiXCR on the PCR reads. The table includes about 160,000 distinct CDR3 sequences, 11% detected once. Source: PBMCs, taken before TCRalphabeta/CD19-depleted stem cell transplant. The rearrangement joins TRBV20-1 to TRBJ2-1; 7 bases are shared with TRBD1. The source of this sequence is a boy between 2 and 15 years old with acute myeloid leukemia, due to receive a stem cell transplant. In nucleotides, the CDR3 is TGCAGTGCTAATGACAGGGCTTATTACAATGAGCAGTTCTTC. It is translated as CSANDRAYYNEQFF.